This T cell receptor beta chain was documented in a study of circulating and synovial CD4+ cells in juvenile arthritis. Trimming stripped 7 bases from V and 2 bases from J, with 12 bases between. Germline-derived CDR1 and CDR2 are MNHEY and SVGAGI. The CDR3 length is 14 residues. Findings of the study overall: Some such blood samples were as oligoclonal as synovium. Traditional Vbeta family usage analysis missed the pathogenic-like versus bulk difference. Overlap with synovium rose as more T cells were sequenced. These blood cells shared more CDR3 sequences with synovium than bulk blood.

This clone appeared a few times. As yet, its antigen is unknown. Repertoires were generated with immunoSEQ multiplex PCR, while TCRdb's copy carries only in-frame clones and drops some. The data hold 30,000 to 40,000 clones, with just under 97% observed a single time. This chain joins TRBV6-5 and TRBJ1-3, with unresolved D. The sequence was collected from a human donor with juvenile idiopathic arthritis. The specimen sequenced was CD4+ T cells from blood. The CDR3 spells CASMPSTAGNTIYF. The CDR3 coding sequence is TGTGCCAGCATGCCGTCAACTGCTGGAAACACCATATATTTT.